This is a list of T cell receptor beta chains from one sample in a study of Graves' ophthalmopathy and Graves' hyperthyroidism. TCRdb independently ran MiXCR on the multiplex PCR reads; one entry per CDR3 protein. This table holds just over 600,000 distinct CDR3 sequences, 22% found once. The sequenced sample was peripheral blood. The receptors come from a young woman with stable Graves' hyperthyroidism. Some clones in this sample may be carry-over from other donors' samples. Both conserved end residues are part of each CDR3. Each record gives: CDR3 DNA, CDR3 protein, clone size, J gene, D gene, V gene, CDR3 length. D genes are given only for firm matches. Rows may omit the clone size; those that give it use once, few, many or a size class.

CDR3nt: TGCAGTGCTAGGGCCTCGCCTGGGGAGACCCAGTACTTC
CDR3aa: CSARASPGETQYF
abundance: -
j_gene: TRBJ2-5
d_gene: -
v_gene: TRBV20-1
len: 13

CDR3nt: TGTGCCAGCAGGCGGGACAGGGGCGCCGAGCAGTACTTC
CDR3aa: CASRRDRGAEQYF
abundance: many
j_gene: TRBJ2-7
d_gene: TRBD1
v_gene: TRBV6-5
len: 13

CDR3nt: TGTGCCAGCAGTTTCCAGGACAGGGGAACCGGGGAGCTGTTTTTT
CDR3aa: CASSFQDRGTGELFF
abundance: few
j_gene: TRBJ2-2
d_gene: TRBD1
v_gene: TRBV12-3/TRBV12-4
len: 15

CDR3nt: TGTGCCTGGCTACGGGGATCTTTGGCCTTC
CDR3aa: CAWLRGSLAF
abundance: many
j_gene: TRBJ1-2
d_gene: -
v_gene: TRBV30
len: 10

CDR3nt: TGCAGTGCTACCGGGACAGGGGGAAATCAGCCCCAGCATTTT
CDR3aa: CSATGTGGNQPQHF
abundance: few
j_gene: TRBJ1-5
d_gene: TRBD1
v_gene: TRBV20-1
len: 14

CDR3nt: TGTGCCAGCAGCTGGGGGATCAAGGGCTACCTCTATGGCTACACCTTC
CDR3aa: CASSWGIKGYLYGYTF
abundance: many
j_gene: TRBJ1-2
d_gene: -
v_gene: TRBV5-6
len: 16

CDR3nt: TGTGCCAGCAGCTTGGGGTTTATTGGCTACACCTTC
CDR3aa: CASSLGFIGYTF
abundance: many
j_gene: TRBJ1-2
d_gene: -
v_gene: TRBV7-8
len: 12

CDR3nt: TGTGCCACCAGCAGAGGTCTTCTTGCGGACAGACAAGAGACCCAGTACTTC
CDR3aa: CATSRGLLADRQETQYF
abundance: many
j_gene: TRBJ2-5
d_gene: -
v_gene: TRBV15
len: 17

CDR3nt: TGTGCCAGCAGTGACTACAGGGACACCGGGGAGCTGTTTTTT
CDR3aa: CASSDYRDTGELFF
abundance: few
j_gene: TRBJ2-2
d_gene: -
v_gene: TRBV6-1
len: 14

CDR3nt: TGTGCCAGCAGTACATCCAGGGGGCTGCGAGAGACCCAGTACTTC
CDR3aa: CASSTSRGLRETQYF
abundance: -
j_gene: TRBJ2-5
d_gene: TRBD1
v_gene: TRBV6-2/TRBV6-3
len: 15

CDR3nt: TGTGCCAGCAGCTTAGAGTGGTCAGAGACCCAGTACTTC
CDR3aa: CASSLEWSETQYF
abundance: many
j_gene: TRBJ2-5
d_gene: -
v_gene: TRBV11-3
len: 13

CDR3nt: TGTGCCAGCAGTTACTCGGAGACAGGGACTAATTCACCCCTCCACTTT
CDR3aa: CASSYSETGTNSPLHF
abundance: -
j_gene: TRBJ1-6
d_gene: TRBD1
v_gene: TRBV6-5
len: 16

CDR3nt: TGCAGTGCCCGGACGGGTTTCCAAGAGACCCAGTACTTC
CDR3aa: CSARTGFQETQYF
abundance: -
j_gene: TRBJ2-5
d_gene: -
v_gene: TRBV20-1
len: 13

CDR3nt: TGTGCCAGCAGCGGACTCGGCTGGCAGCCGAATAACTATGGCTACACCTTC
CDR3aa: CASSGLGWQPNNYGYTF
abundance: many
j_gene: TRBJ1-2
d_gene: -
v_gene: TRBV6-4
len: 17

CDR3nt: TGTGCCACCAGTTCTCCGGACAGTACGATCACCCTCCACTTT
CDR3aa: CATSSPDSTITLHF
abundance: few
j_gene: TRBJ1-6
d_gene: -
v_gene: TRBV7-9
len: 14

CDR3nt: TGTGCCAGCAGTGAAGCGGCACTGAAGCTCGGTTATAGCAATCAGCCCCAGCATTTT
CDR3aa: CASSEAALKLGYSNQPQHF
abundance: many
j_gene: TRBJ1-5
d_gene: -
v_gene: TRBV6-1
len: 19

CDR3nt: TGTGCCAGCAGTTTCCAGGGTGTTAACTATGGCTACACCTTC
CDR3aa: CASSFQGVNYGYTF
abundance: -
j_gene: TRBJ1-2
d_gene: -
v_gene: TRBV28
len: 14

CDR3nt: TGCAGTGCTAGAGGTGCGGGGACTGGGGCCAACGTCCTGACTTTC
CDR3aa: CSARGAGTGANVLTF
abundance: many
j_gene: TRBJ2-6
d_gene: -
v_gene: TRBV20-1
len: 15

CDR3nt: TGTGCCAGCAGTGAAGAGATCGGAACAGCCCTCCAGCCCCAGCATTTT
CDR3aa: CASSEEIGTALQPQHF
abundance: -
j_gene: TRBJ1-5
d_gene: -
v_gene: TRBV6-1
len: 16

CDR3nt: TGTGCCAGCAGTCTATGGTCCGGGACAGAGAGATCACCCCTCCACTTT
CDR3aa: CASSLWSGTERSPLHF
abundance: few
j_gene: TRBJ1-6
d_gene: TRBD1
v_gene: TRBV6-1
len: 16

CDR3nt: TGTGCCAGCAGCTTCAGGTTGGGTTTGACGGGGGGATCCTACGAGCAGTACTTC
CDR3aa: CASSFRLGLTGGSYEQYF
abundance: many
j_gene: TRBJ2-7
d_gene: TRBD2
v_gene: TRBV11-3
len: 18

CDR3nt: TGTGCCAGCAGCCATACACAGGGGGCCTACGGCTACACCTTC
CDR3aa: CASSHTQGAYGYTF
abundance: -
j_gene: TRBJ1-2
d_gene: TRBD1
v_gene: TRBV11-2
len: 14

CDR3nt: TGTGCCAGCAGCTTAGACTCTCCAGGGCAGTACTTC
CDR3aa: CASSLDSPGQYF
abundance: many
j_gene: TRBJ2-7
d_gene: -
v_gene: TRBV7-9
len: 12